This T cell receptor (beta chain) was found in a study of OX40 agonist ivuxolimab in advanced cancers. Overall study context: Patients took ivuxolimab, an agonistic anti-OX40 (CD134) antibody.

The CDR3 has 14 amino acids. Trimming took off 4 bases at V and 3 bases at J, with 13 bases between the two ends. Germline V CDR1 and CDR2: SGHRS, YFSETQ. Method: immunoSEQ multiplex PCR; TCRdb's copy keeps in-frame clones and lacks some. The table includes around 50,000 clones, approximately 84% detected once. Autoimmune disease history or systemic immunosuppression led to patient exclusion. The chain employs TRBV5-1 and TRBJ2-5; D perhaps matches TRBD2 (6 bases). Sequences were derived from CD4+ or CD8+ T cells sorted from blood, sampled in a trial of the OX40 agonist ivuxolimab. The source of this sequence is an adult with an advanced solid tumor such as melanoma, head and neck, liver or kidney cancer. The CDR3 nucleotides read TGCGCCAGCAGCCAATCTAGCGCCAAAGAGACCCAGTACTTC. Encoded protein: CASSQSSAKETQYF.